Each of the 24 T cell receptor beta chains below was sequenced from the same sample in a study of regulatory T cells in long-lasting Graves disease. For TCR beta, libraries came from iRepertoire HTBI primers and Arm-PCR of CDR3 regions. TCRdb ran MiXCR on the multiplex PCR reads and lists one entry per CDR3 protein. The sample holds some 600,000 distinct CDR3 sequences, roughly 15% seen once. Time point reported: newly diagnosed GD, antithyroid drugs for less than 3 months. Extracted RNA from PBMCs served as the source of the TCR library. The same sample was also used in a study of T cells in Graves' hyperthyroidism and ophthalmopathy.

Here the sequenced sample was peripheral blood mononuclear cells (PBMCs), taken at new diagnosis, from a patient treated with antithyroid drugs. Receptors originate from a young man with Graves disease.

The J gene is TRBJ2-7, the V gene TRBV7-9; D remains unclear. The CDR3 consists of 15 residues. Germline V gene data show CDR1 as SEHNR and CDR2 as FQNEAQ (reference sequence). Trimming shortened V by 3 bases and J by 1 base, and 13 bases separated the two germline ends. The CDR3 DNA follows: TGTGCCAGCAGCTTGACCGCACGGAGTTCCTACGAGCAGTACTTC. Translating it yields CASSLTARSSYEQYF. Full variable domain (missing parts from reference TRBV7-9 and TRBJ2-7): DTGVSQNPRHKITKRGQNVTFRCDPISEHNRLYWYRQTLGQGPEFLTYFQNEAQLEKSRLLSDRFSAERPKGSFSTLEIQRTEQGDSAMYLCASSLTARSSYEQYFGPGTRLTVT.

This clonotype has only a few counts. V gene TRBV9 combines with J gene TRBJ1-3; D call uncertain. The V end lost 0 bases, the J end lost 0 bases, and 10 bases lay between the germline ends. Germline loops: CDR1 SGDLS, CDR2 YYNGEE. The CDR3 is made up of 16 amino acids. The CDR3 sequence is CASSVAGRVSGNTIYF. In DNA form, the CDR3 reads TGTGCCAGCAGCGTAGCCGGCCGAGTCTCTGGAAACACCATATATTTT.

At least ten counts were recorded for this clonotype. The V call is TRBV7-8, the J call TRBJ2-3; the D is unclear. This CDR3 is built from 13 residues. Germline V gene lookup returns CDR1 SGHVS and CDR2 FQNEAQ. V lost 0 bases and J 4 bases, leaving 5 bases between the germline ends. The CDR3 loop is CASSLAIADTQYF. The CDR3 DNA sequence: TGTGCCAGCAGCTTAGCAATCGCAGATACGCAGTATTTT.

This clonotype was detected many times. The V gene is TRBV11-2, the J gene TRBJ2-1; 7 bases agree with TRBD2. J was trimmed by 5 bases and V by 1 base; bases with no gene match: 11. CDR1 is SGHAT, CDR2 FQNNGV, per germline. This CDR3 comprises 17 residues. The CDR3: CASSLAKGGDGDNEQFF. The CDR3, as DNA: TGTGCCAGCAGCTTAGCGAAGGGAGGGGACGGAGACAATGAGCAGTTCTTC.

This clonotype was seen many times. The rearrangement uses TRBV2 and TRBJ1-1; perhaps TRBD1 as D (5 bases). Trimming stripped 4 bases from V and 5 bases from J, with 14 bases between. CDR1 and CDR2 (germline): SNHLY, FYNNEI. This CDR3 is 14 amino acids long. The CDR3 sequence is CASSGQRAGTEAFF. The DNA for the CDR3 is TGTGCCAGCAGTGGACAGCGGGCTGGGACTGAAGCTTTCTTT. The variable domain in full, completed from reference TRBV2 and TRBJ1-1, reads EPEVTQTPSHQVTQMGQEVILRCVPISNHLYFYWYRQILGQKVEFLVSFYNNEISEKSEIFDDQFSVERPDGSNFTLKIRSTKLEDSAMYFCASSGQRAGTEAFFGQGTRLTVV.

The rearrangement uses TRBV7-9 and TRBJ2-2; D remains ambiguous. The germline CDR1 and CDR2 sequences are SEHNR and FQNEAQ (reference sequence). Trimming cost V 5 bases and J 5 bases, with 9 bases left between them. This CDR3 region has 13 residues. The CDR3: CASSPLTTGELFF. In DNA form, the CDR3 reads TGTGCCAGCAGCCCATTAACGACCGGGGAGCTGTTTTTT. Complete variable domain (other parts from reference TRBV7-9 and TRBJ2-2): DTGVSQNPRHKITKRGQNVTFRCDPISEHNRLYWYRQTLGQGPEFLTYFQNEAQLEKSRLLSDRFSAERPKGSFSTLEIQRTEQGDSAMYLCASSPLTTGELFFGEGSRLTVL.

This clonotype was detected many times. This chain links TRBV20-1 with TRBJ1-1, with D hard to call. Germline CDR1 reads DFQATT; CDR2 reads SNEGSKA (reference sequence). The length of the CDR3 is 11 residues. The ends were cut back, 6 bases at V and 6 bases at J, with 11 bases in the middle. The CDR3 here is CSATVVAEAFF. The CDR3 nucleotides are TGCAGTGCCACCGTAGTAGCTGAAGCTTTCTTT.

This clonotype was observed at least ten times. The CDR3 DNA reads TGTGCCAGCAGTTACTCGACCACGGGGAACACTGAAGCTTTCTTT. Its translation: CASSYSTTGNTEAFF. V and J are TRBV6-5 and TRBJ1-1; D unclear. The V gene's germline CDR1 is MNHEY and CDR2 SVGAGI. The CDR3 is made up of 15 amino acids. V gave up 0 bases and J gave up 1 base, with 9 bases separating them.

This clonotype was found many times. The chain employs TRBV13 and TRBJ2-5, with 8 nucleotides matching TRBD1. Germline assignment: CDR1 PRHDT and CDR2 FYEKMQ (reference sequence). This CDR3 is 16 amino acids long. Trimming cost V 5 bases and J 2 bases; bases outside gene matches: 10. The DNA for the CDR3 is TGTGCCAGCAGCCCGGGGACAGGAGGCCAACAAGAGACCCAGTACTTC. As protein: CASSPGTGGQQETQYF.

This sequence joins TRBV7-2 and TRBJ2-5; 7 nucleotides agree with TRBD2. This CDR3 has 16 residues. Germline lookup yields CDR1 SGHTA and CDR2 FQGNSA. The ends lost 1 base at V and 5 bases at J; junction bases unmatched: 10. The CDR3 region is CASSLGGRANGETQYF. As DNA, the CDR3 is TGTGCCAGCAGCTTAGGAGGGAGGGCCAATGGGGAGACCCAGTACTTC.

The table lists this clonotype with many counts. The rearrangement links TRBV27 to TRBJ2-5, with D maybe TRBD2 (5 bases). This CDR3 region has 15 residues. The V and J ends lost 4 bases and 0 bases respectively, with 12 bases between them. The germline V gene encodes CDR1 MNHEY and CDR2 SMNVEV (reference sequence). CDR3 sequence reads: CASSYLGVHQETQYF. CDR3 in DNA: TGTGCCAGCAGTTACCTCGGGGTTCACCAAGAGACCCAGTACTTC.

This clonotype was observed many times. V is TRBV30 and J is TRBJ2-7; 7 bases align to TRBD2. The CDR3 has 16 amino acids. Germline-derived CDR1 and CDR2 are GTSNPN and SVGIG (reference sequence). V shed 2 bases, J shed 4 bases, and the junction held 14 bases outside the gene matches. In DNA form, the CDR3 reads TGTGCCTGGAGTCCCGAGGTTGGGCGGGAGACGTACGAGCAGTACTTC. It yields the protein CAWSPEVGRETYEQYF.

This clonotype was seen a handful of times. CDR3 DNA: TGCGCCAGCAGCTTGACAGGGGGACTAGCCAAAAACATTCAGTACTTC. Translation: CASSLTGGLAKNIQYF. The chain has TRBV5-1 and TRBJ2-4, with 8 nucleotides matching TRBD1. J gave up 0 bases and V 1 base, and 3 bases lay outside the gene matches. The germline CDR1 and CDR2 sequences are SGHRS and YFSETQ. This CDR3 comprises 16 residues.

The V and J genes are TRBV7-9 and TRBJ1-2; TRBD1 might be the D (5 bases). Germline V gene sequence: CDR1 SEHNR, CDR2 FQNEAQ (reference sequence). V shed 1 base and J shed 1 base, with 10 bases lying between them. The CDR3 sequence is 15 residues long. CDR3 sequence reads: CASSLDGGFNYGYTF. The CDR3 DNA reads TGTGCCAGCAGCTTAGACGGGGGATTTAACTATGGCTACACCTTC.

V usage is TRBV27 and J usage is TRBJ2-7, with 7 positions matching TRBD1. With 7 bases clipped from V and 2 bases from J, the junction kept 11 bases outside the gene matches. This CDR3 region has 15 residues. CDR1 and CDR2 from the germline V gene are MNHEY and SMNVEV (reference sequence). The CDR3: CASTGLGQSPYEQYF. In DNA, the CDR3 is TGTGCCAGCACGGGTTTGGGACAGAGCCCCTACGAGCAGTACTTC.

This clonotype has more than one count but fewer than ten. V is TRBV28 and J is TRBJ2-6, with D hard to call. CDR3 length equals 18 residues. The germline gives CDR1 MDHEN, CDR2 SYDVKM. V was shortened by 6 bases and J by 0 bases, with 18 bases between the two germline ends. This CDR3 reads CASSLLLDRSSGANVLTF. CDR3 coding DNA: TGTGCCAGCAGCTTGCTACTCGACCGAAGCTCTGGGGCCAACGTCCTGACTTTC.

This clonotype has just a few counts. This chain links TRBV30 with TRBJ1-3; possible D gene TRBD1, 5 bases. Trimming took off 5 bases at V and 0 bases at J, with 14 bases between the two ends. The CDR3 loop spans 15 amino acids. The germline gives CDR1 GTSNPN, CDR2 SVGIG (reference sequence). The CDR3 nucleotides read TGTGCCTGGCAAGGTGGGGCGCTCTCTGGAAACACCATATATTTT. Translated: CAWQGGALSGNTIYF.

This clonotype occurred many times. This chain uses TRBV6-1 with TRBJ2-7; 13 bases are shared with TRBD2. J gave up 2 bases and V 5 bases, and 6 bases lay outside the gene matches. Germline CDR1 is MNHNS and CDR2 is SASEGT. The CDR3 consists of 16 residues. The CDR3 DNA is TGTGCCAGCAGTCAGAGACTAGCGGGAGGAACCTACGAGCAGTACTTC. It yields the protein CASSQRLAGGTYEQYF.

The sample holds many counts of this clonotype. The rearrangement uses TRBV6-2 or TRBV6-3 and TRBJ2-7; a possible D gene is TRBD2 (6 bases). There are 15 residues in the CDR3. The germline CDR1 and CDR2 sequences are MNHEY and SVGEGT. Trimming stripped 6 bases from V and 3 bases from J, with 18 bases between. The CDR3 spells CASSYGTLGGYEQYF. CDR3 DNA: TGTGCCAGCAGCTACGGGACTCTTGGGGGCTACGAGCAGTACTTC.

J is TRBJ2-1 and V is TRBV7-9, with TRBD2 identical over 14 bases. V lost 5 bases, J lost 8 bases, and 20 bases stayed unmatched. This CDR3 has 20 amino acids. Per the germline V gene, CDR1 is SEHNR and CDR2 is FQNEAQ (reference sequence). The CDR3 here is CASSVRGGLAGASISYEQFF. The CDR3 nucleotides are TGTGCCAGCAGCGTCCGAGGGGGACTAGCGGGAGCATCTATCAGCTATGAGCAGTTCTTC. Full variable domain (outside the CDR3, taken from reference TRBV7-9 and TRBJ2-1): DTGVSQNPRHKITKRGQNVTFRCDPISEHNRLYWYRQTLGQGPEFLTYFQNEAQLEKSRLLSDRFSAERPKGSFSTLEIQRTEQGDSAMYLCASSVRGGLAGASISYEQFFGPGTRLTVL.

The table lists this clonotype with a few counts. The chain has TRBV7-2 and TRBJ2-7; D is unclear. This CDR3 region has 14 residues. V was clipped by 1 base and J by 0 bases, with 7 bases between them. Germline-derived CDR1 and CDR2 are SGHTA and FQGNSA. The CDR3 reads CASSLEANSYEQYF. The CDR3, as DNA: TGTGCCAGCAGCTTAGAAGCGAACTCCTACGAGCAGTACTTC. The full variable domain, completed using reference TRBV7-2 and TRBJ2-7, is GAGVSQSPSNKVTEKGKDVELRCDPISGHTALYWYRQSLGQGLEFLIYFQGNSAPDKSGLPSDRFSAERTGGSVSTLTIQRTQQEDSAVYLCASSLEANSYEQYFGPGTRLTVT.

This clonotype was detected ten times or more. The rearrangement links TRBV28 to TRBJ2-5, with 8 bases that match TRBD2. The V segment lost 6 bases and the J segment 5 bases; nucleotides outside the gene matches: 11. The germline gives CDR1 MDHEN, CDR2 SYDVKM. The CDR3 loop spans 15 amino acids. CDR3: CASSSRGLEFETQYF. Here the CDR3 DNA reads TGTGCCAGCAGCTCAAGGGGACTAGAGTTCGAGACCCAGTACTTC.

The CDR3 DNA is TGTGCCAGCAGCCACCGCTGGAGGCGGGAAGAGACCCAGTACTTC. It is translated as CASSHRWRREETQYF. V and J are TRBV3-1 and TRBJ2-5, with D tentatively TRBD2 (5 bases). CDR1 and CDR2 from the germline V gene are LGHDT and YNNKEL (reference sequence). V shed 3 bases and J shed 3 bases, with 14 bases lying between them. The CDR3 is 15 residues long.

A word on this clonotype: One end of the junction varies from germline; a read error may be responsible. The rearrangement joins TRBV15 to TRBJ1-4, with D uncertain. The CDR3 contains 15 residues. Germline V gene sequence: CDR1 LNHNV, CDR2 YYDKDF (reference sequence). The CDR3: CTTSRRRGTNEKLFF. DNA for the CDR3: TGTACCACCAGCAGACGACGGGGAACTAATGAAAAACTGTTTTTT.